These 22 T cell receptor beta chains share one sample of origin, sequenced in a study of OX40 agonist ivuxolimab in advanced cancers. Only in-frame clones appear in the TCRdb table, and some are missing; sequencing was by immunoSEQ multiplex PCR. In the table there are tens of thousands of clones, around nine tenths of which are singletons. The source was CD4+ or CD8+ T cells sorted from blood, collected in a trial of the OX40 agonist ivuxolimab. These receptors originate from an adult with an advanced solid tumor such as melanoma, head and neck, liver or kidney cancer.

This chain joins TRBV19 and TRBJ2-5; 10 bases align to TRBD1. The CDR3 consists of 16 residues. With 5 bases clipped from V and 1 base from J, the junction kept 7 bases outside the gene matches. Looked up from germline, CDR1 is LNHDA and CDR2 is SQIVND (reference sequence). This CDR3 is CASSFPGQGSQETQYF. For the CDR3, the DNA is TGTGCCAGTAGTTTCCCGGGACAGGGGTCCCAAGAGACCCAGTACTTC.

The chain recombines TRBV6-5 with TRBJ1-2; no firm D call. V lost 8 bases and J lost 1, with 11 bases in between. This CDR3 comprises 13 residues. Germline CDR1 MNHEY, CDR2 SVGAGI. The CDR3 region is CASRNKDNYGYTF. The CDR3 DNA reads TGTGCCAGCCGTAATAAGGATAACTATGGCTACACCTTC.

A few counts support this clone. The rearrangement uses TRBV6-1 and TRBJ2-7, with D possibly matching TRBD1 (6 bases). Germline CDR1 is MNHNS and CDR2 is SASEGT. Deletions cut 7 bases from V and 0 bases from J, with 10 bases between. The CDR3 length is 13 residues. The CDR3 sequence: CASKRGSSYEQYF. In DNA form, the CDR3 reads TGTGCCAGCAAAAGGGGGAGCTCCTACGAGCAGTACTTC.

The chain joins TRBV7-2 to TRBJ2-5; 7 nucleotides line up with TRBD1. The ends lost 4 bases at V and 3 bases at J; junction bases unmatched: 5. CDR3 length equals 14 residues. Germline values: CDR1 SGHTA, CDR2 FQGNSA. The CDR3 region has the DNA TGTGCCAGCAGCTCGCAGGGGGAGAAAGAGACCCAGTACTTC. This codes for CASSSQGEKETQYF.

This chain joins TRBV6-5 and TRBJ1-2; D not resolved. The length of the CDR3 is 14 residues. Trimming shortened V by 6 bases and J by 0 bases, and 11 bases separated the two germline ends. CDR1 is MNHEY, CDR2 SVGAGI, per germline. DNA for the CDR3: TGTGCCAGCAGACCGCAGACCTCTAACTATGGCTACACCTTC. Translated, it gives CASRPQTSNYGYTF.

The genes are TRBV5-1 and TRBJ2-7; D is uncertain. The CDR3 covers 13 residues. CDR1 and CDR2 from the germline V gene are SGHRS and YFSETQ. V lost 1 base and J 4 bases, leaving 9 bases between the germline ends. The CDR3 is CASSLFGRYEQYF. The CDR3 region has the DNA TGCGCCAGCAGCTTGTTTGGACGGTACGAGCAGTACTTC.

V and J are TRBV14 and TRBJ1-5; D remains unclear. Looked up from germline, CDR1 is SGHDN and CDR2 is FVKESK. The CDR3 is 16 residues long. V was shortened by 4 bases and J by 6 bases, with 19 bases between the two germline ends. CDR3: CASSPYTDGLPQPQHF. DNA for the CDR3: TGTGCCAGCAGCCCCTACACTGACGGCTTACCTCAGCCCCAGCATTTT.

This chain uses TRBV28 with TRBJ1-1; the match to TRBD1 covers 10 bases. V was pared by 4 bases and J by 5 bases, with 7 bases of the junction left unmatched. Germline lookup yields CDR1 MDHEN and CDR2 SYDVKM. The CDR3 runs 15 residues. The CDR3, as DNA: TGTGCCAGCAGTTCCCGACAGGGGGCAAAGACTGAAGCTTTCTTT. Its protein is CASSSRQGAKTEAFF.

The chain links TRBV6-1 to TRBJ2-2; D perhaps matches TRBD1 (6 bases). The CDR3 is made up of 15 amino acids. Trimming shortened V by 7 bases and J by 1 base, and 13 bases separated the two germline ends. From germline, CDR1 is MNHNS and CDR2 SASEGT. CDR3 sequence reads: CASMSWGQNTGELFF. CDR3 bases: TGTGCCAGCATGAGTTGGGGGCAGAACACCGGGGAGCTGTTTTTT.

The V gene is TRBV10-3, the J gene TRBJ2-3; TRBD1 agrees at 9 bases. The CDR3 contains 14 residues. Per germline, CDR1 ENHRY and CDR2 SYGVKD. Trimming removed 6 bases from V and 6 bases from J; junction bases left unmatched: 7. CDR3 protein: CAISRQGVRDTQYF. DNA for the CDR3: TGTGCCATCAGCCGACAGGGGGTAAGGGATACGCAGTATTTT.

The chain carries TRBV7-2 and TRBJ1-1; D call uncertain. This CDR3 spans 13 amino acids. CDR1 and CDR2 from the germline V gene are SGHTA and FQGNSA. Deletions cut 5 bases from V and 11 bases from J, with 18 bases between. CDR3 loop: CASSIKDSVVAFF. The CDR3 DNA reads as TGTGCCAGCAGCATTAAAGACTCAGTCGTGGCTTTCTTT.

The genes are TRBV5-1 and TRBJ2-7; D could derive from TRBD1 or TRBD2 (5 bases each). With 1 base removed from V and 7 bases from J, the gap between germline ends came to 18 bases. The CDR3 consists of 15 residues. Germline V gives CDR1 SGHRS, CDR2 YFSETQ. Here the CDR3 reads CASSLIQGTPREQYF. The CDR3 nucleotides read TGCGCCAGCAGCTTGATACAAGGGACCCCTCGGGAGCAGTACTTC. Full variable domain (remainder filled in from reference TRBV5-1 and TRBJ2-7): KAGVTQTPRYLIKTRGQQVTLSCSPISGHRSVSWYQQTPGQGLQFLFEYFSETQRNKGNFPGRFSGRQFSNSRSEMNVSTLELGDSALYLCASSLIQGTPREQYFGPGTRLTVT.

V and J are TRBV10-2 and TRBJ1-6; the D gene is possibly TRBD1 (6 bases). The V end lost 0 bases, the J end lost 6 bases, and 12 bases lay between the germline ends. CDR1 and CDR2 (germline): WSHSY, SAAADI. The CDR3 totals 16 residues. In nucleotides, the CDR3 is TGCGCCAGCAGTGAGTCGGCGGGACAAGTTAATTCACCCCTCCACTTT. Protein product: CASSESAGQVNSPLHF.

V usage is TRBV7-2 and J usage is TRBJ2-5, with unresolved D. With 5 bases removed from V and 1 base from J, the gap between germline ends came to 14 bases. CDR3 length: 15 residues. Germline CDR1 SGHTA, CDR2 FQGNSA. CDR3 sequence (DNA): TGTGCCAGCAGCCAAGCTCTCCAGAGCCAAGAGACCCAGTACTTC. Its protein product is CASSQALQSQETQYF. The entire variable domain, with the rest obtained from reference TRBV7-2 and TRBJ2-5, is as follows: GAGVSQSPSNKVTEKGKDVELRCDPISGHTALYWYRQSLGQGLEFLIYFQGNSAPDKSGLPSDRFSAERTGGSVSTLTIQRTQQEDSAVYLCASSQALQSQETQYFGPGTRLLVL.

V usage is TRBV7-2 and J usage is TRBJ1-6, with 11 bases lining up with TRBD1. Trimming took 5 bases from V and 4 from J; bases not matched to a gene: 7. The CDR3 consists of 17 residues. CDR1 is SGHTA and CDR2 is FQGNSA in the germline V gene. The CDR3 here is CASSKRTGGAYNSPLHF. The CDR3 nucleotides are TGTGCCAGCAGCAAAAGGACAGGGGGCGCTTATAATTCACCCCTCCACTTT.

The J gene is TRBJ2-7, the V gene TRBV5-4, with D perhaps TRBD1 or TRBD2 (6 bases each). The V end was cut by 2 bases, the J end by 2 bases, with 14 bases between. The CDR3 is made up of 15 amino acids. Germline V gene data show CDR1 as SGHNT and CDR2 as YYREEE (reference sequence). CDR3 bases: TGTGCCAGCAGCTTCCAGGTCGGGGGCCCCTACGAGCAGTACTTC. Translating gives CASSFQVGGPYEQYF.

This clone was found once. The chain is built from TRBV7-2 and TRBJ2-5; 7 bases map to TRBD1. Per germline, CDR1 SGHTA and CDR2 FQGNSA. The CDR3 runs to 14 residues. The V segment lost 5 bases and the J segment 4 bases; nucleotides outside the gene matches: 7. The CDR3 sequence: CASSQSAGGETQYF. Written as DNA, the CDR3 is TGTGCCAGCAGCCAATCGGCAGGGGGAGAGACCCAGTACTTC.

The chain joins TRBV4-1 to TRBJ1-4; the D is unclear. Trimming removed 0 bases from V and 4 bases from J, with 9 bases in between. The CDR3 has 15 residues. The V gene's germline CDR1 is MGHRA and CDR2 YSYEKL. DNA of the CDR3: TGCGCCAGCAGCCAAGATGTGGGGATTAATGAAAAACTGTTTTTT. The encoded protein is CASSQDVGINEKLFF.

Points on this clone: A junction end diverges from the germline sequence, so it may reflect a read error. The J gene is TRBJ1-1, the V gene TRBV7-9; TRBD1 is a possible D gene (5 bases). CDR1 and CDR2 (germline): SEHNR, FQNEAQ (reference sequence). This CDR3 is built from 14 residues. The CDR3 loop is CASSAPGRNTGAFF. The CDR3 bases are TGTGCCAGCAGCGCCCCAGGGCGGAACACTGGAGCTTTCTTT.

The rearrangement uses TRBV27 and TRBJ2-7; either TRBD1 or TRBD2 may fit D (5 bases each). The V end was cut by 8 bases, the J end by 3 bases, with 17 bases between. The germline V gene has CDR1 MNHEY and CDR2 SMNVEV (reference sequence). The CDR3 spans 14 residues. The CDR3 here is CASGSFYGGYEQYF. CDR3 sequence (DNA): TGTGCCAGCGGATCCTTTTATGGGGGCTACGAGCAGTACTTC.

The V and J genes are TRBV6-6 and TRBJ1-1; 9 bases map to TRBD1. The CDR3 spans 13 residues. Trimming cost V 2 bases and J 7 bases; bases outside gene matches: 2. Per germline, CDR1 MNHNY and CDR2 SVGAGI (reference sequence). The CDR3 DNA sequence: TGTGCCAGCAGTTACCTGGACAGGGGTGAAGCTTTCTTT. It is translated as CASSYLDRGEAFF.

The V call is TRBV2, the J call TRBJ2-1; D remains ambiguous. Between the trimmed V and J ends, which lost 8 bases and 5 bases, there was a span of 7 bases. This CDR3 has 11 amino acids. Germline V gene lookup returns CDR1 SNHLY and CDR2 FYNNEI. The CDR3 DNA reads TGTGCCAGCGTCTTACACAATGAGCAGTTCTTC. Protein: CASVLHNEQFF.